The 23 T cell receptor beta chains reported below all come from one sample, sequenced in a study of regulatory T cells in long-lasting Graves disease. Relying on iRepertoire HTBI primers and Arm-PCR of CDR3 regions, the team built TCR beta libraries. TCRdb processed the multiplex PCR reads anew with MiXCR; each CDR3 protein has one entry. The sample gives about 430,000 distinct CDR3 sequences, roughly 23% of which show up once; approximately 15% is in the top ten. Time point defined: persistent/refractory GD, antithyroid drugs over 5 years with positive TRAb. Following extraction of RNA from PBMCs, that RNA was used to make the TCR library. The sample consisted of peripheral blood mononuclear cells (PBMCs), taken when the disease was refractory, from a patient treated with antithyroid drugs. The receptor source for this set is a female donor with Graves disease.

This chain joins TRBV13 and TRBJ2-2; the match to TRBD2 covers 8 bases. CDR1 and CDR2 (germline): PRHDT, FYEKMQ (reference sequence). This CDR3 spans 15 amino acids. V was clipped by 5 bases and J by 5 bases; unmatched bases: 7. The chain's CDR3 is CASSEGAGVTGELFF. Written as DNA, the CDR3 is TGTGCCAGCAGCGAGGGAGCGGGAGTTACCGGGGAGCTGTTTTTT.

This clonotype has only a few counts. The rearrangement links TRBV12-3 or TRBV12-4 to TRBJ2-7; 8 bases are shared with TRBD2. CDR3 length equals 11 residues. The V segment lost 5 bases and the J segment 12 bases; nucleotides outside the gene matches: 6. The CDR3 DNA sequence: TGTGCCAGCAGTCCGAGCGGGGGTCCGTACTTC. Translated: CASSPSGGPYF.

This chain uses TRBV11-2 with TRBJ1-1; 8 bases match TRBD1. The CDR3 is made up of 14 amino acids. CDR1 is SGHAT and CDR2 is FQNNGV in the germline V gene. V lost 3 bases and J lost 5; bases outside the gene matches: 5. In nucleotides, the CDR3 is TGTGCCAGCAGCTTCTCGACAGGGGTTACTGAAGCTTTCTTT. It codes for CASSFSTGVTEAFF.

This chain joins TRBV12-3 or TRBV12-4 and TRBJ2-5; 8 positions agree with TRBD1. Losses at the gene ends were 4 bases for V and 0 bases for J; bases not matched to a gene: 1. The CDR3 extends over 14 amino acids. The CDR3 nucleotides read TGTGCCAGCAGTTGGGACAGGTACCAAGAGACCCAGTACTTC. It codes for CASSWDRYQETQYF.

In its sample, this clonotype was seen many times. The chain recombines TRBV20-1 with TRBJ2-5, with 7 bases lining up with TRBD1. J lost 5 bases, V lost 5 bases, and 5 bases had no gene match. Germline V gene lookup returns CDR1 DFQATT and CDR2 SNEGSKA (reference sequence). The CDR3 has 12 residues. CDR3 DNA sequence: TGCAGTGCTCACGACAGGGTTGAGACCCAGTACTTC. Protein product: CSAHDRVETQYF.

This clonotype was found a few times. DNA for the CDR3: TGTGCCAGCAGCCCAGGTGGGGGGCCTGGAAACACCATATATTTT. Encoded protein: CASSPGGGPGNTIYF. The gene calls are TRBV9 and TRBJ1-3; TRBD1 might be the D (6 bases). V lost 4 bases and J lost 2, with 13 bases in between. This CDR3 is 15 amino acids long. CDR1 is SGDLS, CDR2 YYNGEE, per germline.

This clonotype was seen a handful of times. The J gene is TRBJ2-7, the V gene TRBV5-1; D not resolved. Looked up from germline, CDR1 is SGHRS and CDR2 is YFSETQ. The CDR3 covers 14 residues. V dropped 0 bases and J dropped 0 bases, with 7 bases sitting between them. CDR3 DNA: TGCGCCAGCAGCTTGGCGGCCGACTCCTACGAGCAGTACTTC. Its translation is CASSLAADSYEQYF.

V and J are TRBV10-3 and TRBJ2-7; D not certain. The germline gives CDR1 ENHRY, CDR2 SYGVKD. V lost 2 bases and J lost 6, with 17 bases in between. The CDR3 loop spans 15 amino acids. DNA of the CDR3: TGTGCCATCAGTGAGGCCCAGCTACCTATGGCCGAGCAGTACTTC. This gives the protein CAISEAQLPMAEQYF.

The CDR3 DNA sequence: TGTGCCAGCTCACCACCTGCGGAGGCCAAAGAGACCCAGTACTTC. Translation gives CASSPPAEAKETQYF. The chain is built from TRBV18 and TRBJ2-5; D might be TRBD2 (5 bases). The CDR3 covers 15 residues. Per the germline V gene, CDR1 is KGHSH and CDR2 is LQKENI. V lost 0 bases and J 3 bases, leaving 11 bases between the germline ends. The whole variable domain, remainder taken from reference TRBV18 and TRBJ2-5, is NAGVMQNPRHLVRRRGQEARLRCSPMKGHSHVYWYRQLPEEGLKFMVYLQKENIIDESGMPKERFSAEFPKEGPSILRIQQVVRGDSAAYFCASSPPAEAKETQYFGPGTRLLVL.

This clonotype was counted once. This chain connects TRBV27 to TRBJ2-5, with a weak D call TRBD2 (6 bases). The CDR3 has 16 residues. Germline CDR1 and CDR2: MNHEY and SMNVEV (reference sequence). V was pared by 4 bases and J by 11 bases, with 26 bases between. The CDR3 here is CASSSGAGYSYNEQYF. In DNA form, the CDR3 reads TGTGCCAGCAGTTCCGGAGCGGGCTACTCCTACAATGAGCAGTACTTC.

This clonotype was seen at least ten times. The chain recombines TRBV3-1 with TRBJ2-4; D unclear. The V gene's germline CDR1 is LGHDT and CDR2 YNNKEL (reference sequence). The CDR3 totals 12 residues. V was clipped by 1 base and J by 10 bases, with 8 bases between them. This CDR3 is CASSQGAGIQYF. For the CDR3, the DNA is TGTGCCAGCAGCCAAGGAGCTGGAATTCAGTACTTC.

With regard to this clonotype: This probably arose from a read error, given a far larger clone one base away. The chain recombines TRBV2 with TRBJ1-2, with TRBD1 matching over 9 bases. From germline, CDR1 is SNHLY and CDR2 FYNNEI. The length of the CDR3 is 17 residues. Unmatched junction bases numbered 16, after V lost 5 bases and J lost 6 bases. The CDR3 loop reads CASSPARLQGARHGYTF. The DNA of the CDR3 is TGTGCCAGCAGTCCGGCCCGACTACAGGGGGCTAGGCATGGCTACACCTTC.

This clonotype was seen repeatedly, ten times or more. The V gene is TRBV7-9, the J gene TRBJ2-5; D not certain. The CDR3 length is 14 residues. V shed 2 bases and J shed 0 bases, with 7 bases lying between them. Germline V CDR1 and CDR2: SEHNR, FQNEAQ (reference sequence). The CDR3 nucleotides read TGTGCCAGCAGCTTAACAGCGTACCAAGAGACCCAGTACTTC. Encoded protein: CASSLTAYQETQYF.

This clonotype appeared many times. The rearrangement uses TRBV13 and TRBJ1-5; 8 nucleotides agree with TRBD1. The CDR3 is 15 residues long. V dropped 5 bases and J dropped 3; count of bases not matched to a gene: 6. Germline V lookup: CDR1 PRHDT, CDR2 FYEKMQ (reference sequence). The CDR3, as DNA: TGTGCCAGCAGCCTAGACAGGGGCGACAATCAGCCCCAGCATTTT. Its translation: CASSLDRGDNQPQHF.

Details on this clonotype: A much larger clone lies one base from this, so it may be a read error. The chain recombines TRBV19 with TRBJ2-7; TRBD1 matches at 8 bases. Germline V gives CDR1 LNHDA, CDR2 SQIVND (reference sequence). The CDR3 totals 14 residues. The CDR3 loop reads CASSMGGTGRSKSF. The CDR3 DNA sequence: TGTGCCAGTAGTATGGGCGGGACAGGTCGATCTAAGTCCTTC.

This clonotype was counted ten times or more. The V gene is TRBV2, the J gene TRBJ2-7; D tentatively fits TRBD1 or TRBD2 (5 bases each). The germline V gene has CDR1 SNHLY and CDR2 FYNNEI. The CDR3 length is 13 residues. The V gene lost 8 bases and the J gene lost 3 bases, with 14 bases spanning the gap. This chain's CDR3 is CASAGTESYEQYF. The CDR3, as DNA: TGTGCCAGCGCCGGGACCGAGAGCTACGAGCAGTACTTC.

As concerns this clonotype: A clone one base away is much larger, so this may be a read error. The conserved closing phenylalanine or tryptophan is absent in this CDR3, likely reflecting a read error. J is TRBJ1-1 and V is TRBV29-1; 11 bases are shared with TRBD1. This CDR3 spans 14 amino acids. Germline V gene data show CDR1 as SQVTM and CDR2 as ANQGSEA. After removal of 4 bases from V and 4 bases from J, the junction contained 5 bases not matched to a gene. The CDR3 DNA reads TGCAGCGTTGCGGGGGGGACAGGGGGCACTGAAGCTTTCTCT. As protein: CSVAGGTGGTEAFS.

The chain couples TRBV18 to TRBJ2-2; tentative D call: TRBD2 (6 bases). Germline V lookup: CDR1 KGHSH, CDR2 LQKENI. The CDR3 is 14 residues long. Trimming cost V 3 bases and J 7 bases, with 12 bases left between them. The CDR3 sequence: CASSPTGGDGELFF. CDR3 coding DNA: TGTGCCAGCTCACCCACAGGAGGGGACGGGGAGCTGTTTTTT.

The CDR3: CSASPSTDEQYF. The CDR3 DNA is TGCAGTGCTAGTCCCTCTACCGACGAGCAGTACTTC. The chain couples TRBV20-1 to TRBJ2-7; the D is unclear. Germline CDR1 reads DFQATT; CDR2 reads SNEGSKA (reference sequence). This CDR3 contains 12 residues. Trimming shortened V by 3 bases and J by 5 bases, and 11 bases separated the two germline ends.

This clonotype was recorded at least ten times. The chain links TRBV12-3 or TRBV12-4 to TRBJ2-7; D gene ambiguous. CDR3 size: 13 residues. V lost 3 bases, J lost 5 bases, and 11 bases lay in between. The CDR3 region is CASSFFSGNEQYF. The CDR3 region has the DNA TGTGCCAGCAGTTTCTTCAGTGGAAACGAGCAGTACTTC.

The CDR3 loop reads CATRSAGGSTDTQYF. The DNA of the CDR3 is TGTGCCACCAGATCGGCGGGAGGAAGCACAGATACGCAGTATTTT. The chain links TRBV24-1 to TRBJ2-3; 8 bases map to TRBD2. After removal of 7 bases from V and 0 bases from J, the junction contained 5 bases not matched to a gene. This CDR3 region has 15 residues. CDR1 KGHDR and CDR2 SFDVKD come from the germline V gene.

This clonotype was recorded many times. As DNA, the CDR3 is TGTGCCAGCATCAAGACGGGGGAGAGTAGTGGCACCCAGTACTTC. As protein: CASIKTGESSGTQYF. The gene calls are TRBV12-3 or TRBV12-4 and TRBJ2-5, with a weak D call TRBD2 (6 bases). The CDR3 is 15 residues long. Trimming left V 7 bases short and J 8 bases short, with 23 bases between.

This clonotype was seen repeatedly, ten times or more. An end of the junction differs from the germline gene, which may be a read error. This chain joins TRBV2 and TRBJ2-7, with TRBD2 matching over 9 bases. The CDR3 has 14 amino acids. Germline CDR1 SNHLY, CDR2 FYNNEI. The DNA for the CDR3 is TGTGCCAGCAATGAAAGGACTAGCGCGTACGAGCAGTACTTC. It is translated as CASNERTSAYEQYF.